This T cell receptor (beta chain) was recorded in a study of blood T cells in healthy people across ages. Points from the study as a whole: Compared with aged donors, long-lived donors showed fewer expanded clones, suggesting selection.

Trimming removed 5 bases at V and 6 bases at J, with 9 bases between. The CDR3 sequence is 12 residues long. Germline V lookup: CDR1 SGHRS, CDR2 YFSETQ. Using a J-beta primer mix together with a sample-barcoded 5' primer, a second PCR was run for roughly 7 to 11 cycles. From the 5' RACE reads, TCRdb called clonotypes with MiXCR, one entry per CDR3 protein. The sample lists 910,000 or so distinct CDR3 sequences; roughly 51% were seen once. Points on this clonotype: The antigen remains undetermined.

The sequence was collected from a woman aged 60 to 75 in good health. Sequenced input: blood. The J gene is TRBJ2-1, the V gene TRBV5-1; no reliable D call. CDR3 sequence reads: CASSMVGNEQFF. The CDR3, as DNA: TGCGCCAGCAGTATGGTCGGCAATGAGCAGTTCTTC.